The entry that follows covers one T cell receptor (beta chain) sequence. These data originate in a study of blood T cell repertoires in COVID-19. Study-level information: Acute and convalescent COVID-19 specimens originated in the United States, Italy and Spain. From T cells, B-cell-depleted T cells, or PBMCs came the material, which was cDNA or gDNA.

Under the authors' procedure: Quantification of nucleated cells was approximated via reference gene primer amplification. TCRdb keeps only in-frame clones here, not all; method: immunoSEQ multiplex PCR. Clonal size and the V and J genes are those of that table, whereas D and trimming came from the DNA. The table records fewer than 80,000 clones, 88% of them present only once. The sequence derives from a human donor in a cohort sampled during active COVID-19. Sequenced material: peripheral blood.

The CDR3 loop reads CAISESTSSGNTIYF. For the CDR3, the DNA is TGTGCCATCAGTGAGTCCACGAGCTCTGGAAACACCATATATTTT. V gene TRBV10-3 combines with J gene TRBJ1-3; D not resolved. The CDR3 length is 15 residues. V lost 0 bases to trimming and J lost 0 bases, with 6 bases between them. The germline gives CDR1 ENHRY, CDR2 SYGVKD.